This T cell receptor beta chain was obtained from a study of graft-versus-host responses after intestinal transplantation. The wider study: Each patient got anti-thymocyte globulin induction, then tacrolimus and steroids for roughly 3 years. Study outcomes and limitations: Maximum circulating GvH clone levels tracked with early post-transplant HvG decreases. GvH clonotypes were identified within recipient marrow, with a subset emerging first in ileum or blood.

Both CD3+CD4+ and CD3+CD8+ responders that were proliferating and CFSE-low underwent sorting after the reaction. Profiling relied on immunoSEQ multiplex PCR, and the TCRdb table lists in-frame clones only, not all of them. The data show 11,000 to 15,000 clones, 29% seen once. This clone was observed a handful of times. Per germline, CDR1 SGHNT and CDR2 YENEEA. This CDR3 comprises 14 residues. Trimming removed 3 bases at V and 4 bases at J, with 12 bases between. This receptor was taken from a human patient who received an intestinal transplant. The chain recombines TRBV11-3 with TRBJ1-2; the D gene is possibly TRBD1 (5 bases). This sample comprised alloreactive CD4+ T cells from a mixed lymphocyte reaction culture, obtained before intestinal transplant. Stated subset: CFSE-low proliferating T cells sorted from approximately 6-day pre-transplant mixed lymphocyte reaction (GvH or HvG direction). DNA for the CDR3: TGTGCCAGCAGCTTGGGGGTACCAGGCTATGGCTACACCTTC. Protein: CASSLGVPGYGYTF.